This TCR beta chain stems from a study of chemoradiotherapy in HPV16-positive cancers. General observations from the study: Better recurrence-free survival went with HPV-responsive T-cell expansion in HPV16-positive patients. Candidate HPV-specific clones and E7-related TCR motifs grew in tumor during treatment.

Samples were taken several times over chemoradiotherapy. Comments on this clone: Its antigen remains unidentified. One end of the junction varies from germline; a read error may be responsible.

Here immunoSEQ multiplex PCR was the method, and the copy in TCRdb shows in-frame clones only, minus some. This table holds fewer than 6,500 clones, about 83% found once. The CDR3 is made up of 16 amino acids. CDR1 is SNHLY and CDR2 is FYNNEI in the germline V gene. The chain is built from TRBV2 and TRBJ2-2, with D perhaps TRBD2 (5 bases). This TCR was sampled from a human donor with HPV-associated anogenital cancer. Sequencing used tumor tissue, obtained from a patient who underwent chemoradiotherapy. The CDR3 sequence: CASSEALRGNNGELFF. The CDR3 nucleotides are TGTGCCAGCAGTGAAGCGCTTCGAGGGAACAACGGGGAGCTGTTTTTT. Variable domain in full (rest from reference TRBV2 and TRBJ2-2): EPEVTQTPSHQVTQMGQEVILRCVPISNHLYFYWYRQILGQKVEFLVSFYNNEISEKSEIFDDQFSVERPDGSNFTLKIRSTKLEDSAMYFCASSEALRGNNGELFFGEGSRLTVL.